What follows describes a single T cell receptor beta chain. The source of the sample is a study of shared clonotypes between healthy human individuals. Repertoires were generated with immunoSEQ multiplex PCR, while TCRdb's copy carries only in-frame clones and drops some. This sample carries more than 1.2 million clones, around 98.5% of them seen once, and the ten largest clones take about 0.4%. CDR3 size: 16 residues. V shed 4 bases, J shed 10 bases, and the junction held 15 bases outside the gene matches. The germline CDR1 and CDR2 sequences are LGHNA and YNFKEQ. Material for sequencing was naive CD4+ T cells sorted from blood. Subset defined: CD45RA+ positively selected. The rearrangement joins TRBV4-2 to TRBJ2-3; 9 nucleotides match TRBD1. The clonotype originates from a man aged 30-40 years in good health. The CDR3 DNA follows: TGTGCCAGCAGCCCTACGGGACAGGGACTTAACTACGCGCAGTATTTT. It is translated as CASSPTGQGLNYAQYF.